These 27 T cell receptor beta chains were sequenced from one sample in a study of brain T cells in children with intractable seizures (dated by TCRdb to the early 2020s). The time point label here, explained by the study, means: resected brain tissue, or blood drawn just prior to surgery. Libraries came from the immunoSEQ multiplex PCR assay. As stored in TCRdb, this immuneACCESS dataset retains in-frame rearrangements with V and J assigned. A fraction of the clones does not appear; measured against another copy, unresolved V genes explain less than half of the discrepancy, and the remainder lacks a known reason. In this sample the table shows 60,000 to 65,000 clones, roughly 95% of which occur a single time. Roughly 0.38% of the sample is taken by the ten largest. Sequencing was performed on peripheral blood, taken at surgery. The receptor source for this set is a boy younger than two with focal cortical dysplasia and intractable seizures.

This clone was picked up one time. The chain combines TRBV2 with TRBJ2-4; 8 bases fit TRBD1. The CDR3 runs to 15 residues. CDR1 is SNHLY and CDR2 is FYNNEI in the germline V gene. With V trimmed by 4 bases and J by 5 bases, 7 bases remained unmatched. CDR3 DNA: TGTGCCAGCAGTGTGGGACAGGTGCGCCAAAACATTCAGTACTTC. Its translation is CASSVGQVRQNIQYF.

V and J are TRBV3-1 (or the pseudogene TRBV3-2) and TRBJ2-1, with D perhaps assigned TRBD1 or TRBD2 (5 bases each). Looked up from germline, CDR1 is LGHDT and CDR2 is YNNKEL (reference sequence). The germline V and J ends were trimmed by 2 bases and 15 bases, with 11 bases remaining between them. This CDR3 region has 11 residues. Here the CDR3 reads CASSQRGRPFF. For the CDR3, the DNA is TGTGCCAGCAGCCAAAGGGGACGGCCGTTCTTC.

Written as DNA, the CDR3 is TGTGCCAGCAGCTTCTCTAGCGGGGGTACAGATACGCAGTATTTT. It translates to CASSFSSGGTDTQYF. V is TRBV5-6 and J is TRBJ2-3, with 10 bases fitting TRBD2. Trimming at V came to 2 bases and at J to 3 bases, leaving 3 bases not matched to a gene. Germline CDR1 reads SGHDT; CDR2 reads YYEEEE. This CDR3 has 15 amino acids.

The V call is TRBV10-3, the J call TRBJ2-3; D ambiguous. The CDR3 loop spans 15 amino acids. Germline V lookup: CDR1 ENHRY, CDR2 SYGVKD. With 3 bases removed from V and 0 bases from J, the gap between germline ends came to 10 bases. As DNA, the CDR3 is TGTGCCATCAGTGACAGTAGTAATAGCACAGATACGCAGTATTTT. It specifies CAISDSSNSTDTQYF.

The J gene is TRBJ1-2, the V gene TRBV10-3; D perhaps matches TRBD1 (6 bases). Trimming shortened V by 3 bases and J by 5 bases, and 7 bases separated the two germline ends. CDR1 ENHRY and CDR2 SYGVKD come from the germline V gene. This CDR3 is built from 12 residues. The CDR3 region is CAISEQGYGYTF. DNA of the CDR3: TGTGCCATCAGTGAACAGGGTTATGGCTACACCTTC.

J is TRBJ2-1 and V is TRBV19; 9 positions match TRBD1. CDR3 length: 15 residues. Germline V lookup: CDR1 LNHDA, CDR2 SQIVND (reference sequence). The V gene end was trimmed by 8 bases and the J gene end by 4 bases; junction bases not matched to a gene: 9. Here the CDR3 DNA reads TGTGCCAGTCAAACAGGGGGCTCCCTTTACAATGAGCAGTTCTTC. This gives the protein CASQTGGSLYNEQFF.

The rearrangement joins TRBV5-1 to TRBJ2-5; the D gene is possibly TRBD2 (5 bases). Deletions cut 1 base from V and 1 base from J, with 11 bases between. Germline lookup yields CDR1 SGHRS and CDR2 YFSETQ. CDR3 length: 15 amino acids. CDR3 bases: TGCGCCAGCAGCTTGTTTGGGAGTTCCCAAGAGACCCAGTACTTC. It translates to CASSLFGSSQETQYF.

The V call is TRBV4-1, the J call TRBJ2-1; 7 positions match TRBD2. V shed 1 base, J shed 6 bases, and the junction held 6 bases outside the gene matches. This CDR3 contains 15 residues. In germline, CDR1 is MGHRA, CDR2 YSYEKL. This CDR3 reads CASSQVPGGGNEQFF. The CDR3 DNA reads as TGCGCCAGCAGCCAAGTTCCGGGAGGAGGCAATGAGCAGTTCTTC.

This clone has just one count. An end of the junction differs from the germline gene, which may be a read error. The CDR3 spells CASSLGTGGENF. DNA of the CDR3: TGTGCCAGCAGCTTAGGCACAGGGGGCGAGAATTTT. The rearrangement joins TRBV7-8 to TRBJ2-3; 9 bases are shared with TRBD1. The CDR3 sequence is 12 residues long. Germline CDR1 is SGHVS and CDR2 is FQNEAQ. Combining the CDR3 with reference TRBV7-8 and TRBJ2-3 gives the whole variable domain GAGVSQSPRYKVAKRGQDVALRCDPISGHVSLFWYQQALGQGPEFLTYFQNEAQLDKSGLPSDRFFAERPEGSVSTLKIQRTQQEDSAVYLCASSLGTGGENFGPGTRLTVL.

This clone was counted a single time. The chain employs TRBV5-1 and TRBJ1-1; no firm D call. The V end was cut by 4 bases, the J end by 1 base, with 11 bases between. Germline CDR1 SGHRS, CDR2 YFSETQ. This CDR3 contains 14 residues. The CDR3 DNA reads TGCGCCAGCAGCCCGAGGGTGGGGAACACTGAAGCTTTCTTT. Translated, it gives CASSPRVGNTEAFF.

V gene TRBV2 combines with J gene TRBJ1-1; tentative D call: TRBD1 (5 bases). From germline, CDR1 is SNHLY and CDR2 FYNNEI. This CDR3 region has 13 residues. The V and J ends lost 2 bases and 3 bases respectively, with 7 bases between them. The DNA for the CDR3 is TGTGCCAGCAGTGAACAGGGTGACACTGAAGCTTTCTTT. Translation: CASSEQGDTEAFF.

This clone came up once. The chain couples TRBV28 to TRBJ1-2, with 7 bases aligning to TRBD1. CDR1 and CDR2 (germline): MDHEN, SYDVKM. The junction had 14 bases not matched to a gene; V was cut back by 6 bases and J by 4 bases. The CDR3 has 16 amino acids. DNA of the CDR3: TGTGCCAGCAGAAGTTCGCCGACAGGGTTCGGCTATGGCTACACCTTC. Encoded protein: CASRSSPTGFGYGYTF.

J is TRBJ2-1 and V is TRBV6-5; possibly TRBD2 for D (7 bases). The germline gives CDR1 MNHEY, CDR2 SVGAGI. The CDR3 contains 16 residues. V lost 1 base and J lost 0, with 10 bases in between. The CDR3 DNA reads TGTGCCAGCAGTTACTTGGCGGGGGCCTCCTACAATGAGCAGTTCTTC. Translation gives CASSYLAGASYNEQFF.

The chain employs TRBV28 and TRBJ2-1, with D tentatively TRBD1 or TRBD2 (5 bases each). CDR3 length equals 14 residues. In germline, CDR1 is MDHEN, CDR2 SYDVKM. Between the trimmed V and J ends, which lost 6 bases and 8 bases, there was a span of 17 bases. The CDR3 spells CASRGTNTGDEQFF. Written as DNA, the CDR3 is TGTGCCAGCAGGGGGACCAACACCGGCGATGAGCAGTTCTTC. The whole variable domain, filled in from reference TRBV28 and TRBJ2-1, reads DVKVTQSSRYLVKRTGEKVFLECVQDMDHENMFWYRQDPGLGLRLIYFSYDVKMKEKGDIPEGYSVSREKKERFSLILESASTNQTSMYLCASRGTNTGDEQFFGPGTRLTVL.

V gene TRBV6-6 combines with J gene TRBJ2-2; D remains unclear. The CDR3 has 11 residues. Germline loops: CDR1 MNHNY, CDR2 SVGAGI (reference sequence). V shed 6 bases and J shed 5 bases, with 4 bases lying between them. In DNA, the CDR3 is TGTGCCAGCAGCACAACCGGGGAGCTGTTTTTT. It translates to CASSTTGELFF.

This clone was seen a handful of times. This chain links TRBV19 with TRBJ1-1; 10 bases align to TRBD1. The J segment lost 3 bases and the V segment lost 3 bases, leaving 4 bases of the junction unmatched. The CDR3 totals 15 residues. Germline loops: CDR1 LNHDA, CDR2 SQIVND (reference sequence). The CDR3, as DNA: TGTGCCAGTAGTATGGCTGGGACAGGGGACACTGAAGCTTTCTTT. Translated, it gives CASSMAGTGDTEAFF.

The chain recombines TRBV5-1 with TRBJ2-1; 10 bases map to TRBD2. This CDR3 is built from 15 residues. Germline V gives CDR1 SGHRS, CDR2 YFSETQ. The J segment lost 7 bases and the V segment lost 0 bases, leaving 4 bases of the junction unmatched. CDR3 DNA sequence: TGCGCCAGCAGCTTGGGGCTAGCGGGAGCTAATGAGCAGTTCTTC. It is translated as CASSLGLAGANEQFF.

The V and J genes are TRBV2 and TRBJ2-2, with 8 bases fitting TRBD2. Germline V CDR1 and CDR2: SNHLY, FYNNEI. The CDR3 is made up of 16 amino acids. V gave up 11 bases and J gave up 7 bases; unmatched junction bases: 18. The CDR3 is CAGRGPPGLGSGELFF. CDR3 nucleotide sequence: TGTGCCGGACGAGGGCCTCCGGGACTAGGGAGCGGGGAGCTGTTTTTT.

The genes are TRBV25-1 and TRBJ2-7; 7 nucleotides agree with TRBD1. The V gene end was trimmed by 1 base and the J gene end by 3 bases; junction bases not matched to a gene: 6. The CDR3 contains 15 residues. From germline, CDR1 is MGHDK and CDR2 SYGVNS. CDR3 amino acids: CASSEWGTESYEQYF. In DNA form, the CDR3 reads TGTGCCAGCAGTGAATGGGGGACAGAGAGCTACGAGCAGTACTTC.

The chain uses TRBV5-4 and TRBJ2-1; the match to TRBD2 covers 11 bases. The CDR3 has 15 amino acids. Germline V CDR1 and CDR2: SGHNT, YYREEE (reference sequence). J lost 4 bases, V lost 4 bases, and 4 bases had no gene match. CDR3 nucleotides: TGTGCCAGCAGCAGCGGACTAGCGGGTTACAATGAGCAGTTCTTC. This translates into CASSSGLAGYNEQFF.

V usage is TRBV2 and J usage is TRBJ2-1, with 13 bases identical to TRBD2. Per germline, CDR1 SNHLY and CDR2 FYNNEI. With V trimmed by 7 bases and J by 0 bases, 15 bases remained unmatched. The CDR3 sequence is 20 residues long. CDR3: CASTRSRGLAGESSYNEQFF. In DNA form, the CDR3 reads TGTGCCAGCACTCGATCCCGTGGACTAGCGGGAGAGAGCTCCTACAATGAGCAGTTCTTC. The variable domain in full, with the rest retrieved from reference TRBV2 and TRBJ2-1, is EPEVTQTPSHQVTQMGQEVILRCVPISNHLYFYWYRQILGQKVEFLVSFYNNEISEKSEIFDDQFSVERPDGSNFTLKIRSTKLEDSAMYFCASTRSRGLAGESSYNEQFFGPGTRLTVL.

The V call is TRBV5-1, the J call TRBJ2-5; 8 bases line up with TRBD2. There are 14 residues in the CDR3. Germline CDR1 and CDR2: SGHRS and YFSETQ. V lost 0 bases and J lost 2; bases outside the gene matches: 0. CDR3 bases: TGCGCCAGCAGCTTGGGACTAGCGCAAGAGACCCAGTACTTC. Protein: CASSLGLAQETQYF.

Only one count was recorded for this clone. The CDR3 DNA reads as TGTGCCAGCAGCTTAAGTGTGGCTCCCTACAATGAGCAGTTCTTC. It codes for CASSLSVAPYNEQFF. The chain has TRBV11-2 and TRBJ2-1; no clear D. CDR3 size: 15 residues. The V end was cut by 2 bases, the J end by 2 bases, with 10 bases between. The germline gives CDR1 SGHAT, CDR2 FQNNGV.

The V and J genes are TRBV6-2 or TRBV6-3 and TRBJ2-4; a weak D match, TRBD2 (6 bases). CDR1 is MNHEY, CDR2 SVGEGT, per germline. Trimming shortened V by 4 bases and J by 0 bases, and 10 bases separated the two germline ends. This CDR3 is built from 15 residues. The CDR3 loop is CASSFRGIAKNIQYF. CDR3 bases: TGTGCCAGCAGTTTTCGGGGGATAGCCAAAAACATTCAGTACTTC.

CDR3 in DNA: TGTGCCAGCAGCCAAGCTCAGGGATCAGATCAGCCCCAGCATTTT. Amino acids: CASSQAQGSDQPQHF. The V gene is TRBV4-2, the J gene TRBJ1-5; TRBD1 might be the D (5 bases). The V and J ends lost 1 base and 5 bases respectively, with 12 bases between them. CDR3 length: 15 residues. Germline CDR1 LGHNA, CDR2 YNFKEQ.

The chain couples TRBV13 to TRBJ2-7; maybe TRBD2 (5 bases). Trimming removed 3 bases at V and 2 bases at J, with 11 bases between. CDR1 and CDR2 (germline): PRHDT, FYEKMQ (reference sequence). The CDR3 has 14 amino acids. The CDR3 DNA follows: TGTGCCAGCAGCTTTCGAGGGCGCGCCTACGAGCAGTACTTC. Translated: CASSFRGRAYEQYF.

The genes are TRBV7-9 and TRBJ1-2; D is undetermined. The V and J ends lost 3 bases and 6 bases respectively, with 8 bases between them. In germline, CDR1 is SEHNR, CDR2 FQNEAQ (reference sequence). There are 12 residues in the CDR3. This chain's CDR3 is CASSLEGDGYTF. CDR3 DNA: TGTGCCAGCAGCTTGGAGGGTGATGGCTACACCTTC.